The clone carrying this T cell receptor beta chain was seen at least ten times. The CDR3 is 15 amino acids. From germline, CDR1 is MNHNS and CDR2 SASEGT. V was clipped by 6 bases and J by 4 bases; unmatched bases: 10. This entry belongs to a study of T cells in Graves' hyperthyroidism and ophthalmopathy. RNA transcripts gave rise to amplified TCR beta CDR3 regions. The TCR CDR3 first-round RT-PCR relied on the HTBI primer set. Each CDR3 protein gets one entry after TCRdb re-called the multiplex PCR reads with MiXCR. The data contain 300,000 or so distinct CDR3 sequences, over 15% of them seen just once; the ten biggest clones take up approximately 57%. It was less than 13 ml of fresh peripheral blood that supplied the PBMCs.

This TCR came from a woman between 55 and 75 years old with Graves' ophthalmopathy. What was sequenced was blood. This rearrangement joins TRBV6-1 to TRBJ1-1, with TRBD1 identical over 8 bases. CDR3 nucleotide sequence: TGTGCCAGCAGCGAACCAGGGGGCAGGGGCACTGAAGCTTTCTTT. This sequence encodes CASSEPGGRGTEAFF.